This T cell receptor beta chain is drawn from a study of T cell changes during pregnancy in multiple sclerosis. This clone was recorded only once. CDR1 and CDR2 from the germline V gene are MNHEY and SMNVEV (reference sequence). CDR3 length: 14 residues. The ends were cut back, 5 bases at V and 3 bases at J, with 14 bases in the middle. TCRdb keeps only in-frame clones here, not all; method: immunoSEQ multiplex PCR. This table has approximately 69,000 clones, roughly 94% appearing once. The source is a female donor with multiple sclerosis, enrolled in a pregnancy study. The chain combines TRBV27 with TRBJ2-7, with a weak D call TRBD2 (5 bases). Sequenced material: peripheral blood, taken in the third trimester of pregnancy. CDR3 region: CASSLNGGSYEQYF. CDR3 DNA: TGTGCCAGCAGTCTAAACGGTGGGAGCTACGAGCAGTACTTC.